The rows below give T cell receptor beta chains drawn from one sample of a study of control samples from healthy donors and cancer patients. Repertoires were generated with immunoSEQ multiplex PCR, while TCRdb's copy carries only in-frame clones and drops some. In the table there are about 100,000 clones, about 88% of which are singletons. Sequencing input: blood. These receptors were collected from a woman between 50 and 59 years old in good health. The CDR3 runs from the conserved cysteine through the conserved F or W.

CASRRDRLRNEQYF	TRBV6-5	TRBJ2-7
CASSHQDYEQYF	TRBV5-1	TRBJ2-7
CAISVGGTGGEKLFF	TRBV10-3	TRBJ1-4
CASSLALGSQETQYF	TRBV5-1	TRBJ2-5
CATGWVRDTPDNTEAFF	TRBV10-3	TRBJ1-1
CASSQKMTGGSRSNEKLFF	TRBV7-9	TRBJ1-4
CASSQGLGRTQYF	TRBV14	TRBJ2-5
CATQSRVRSTGELFF	TRBV24-1	TRBJ2-2
CASSRQARSPLHF	TRBV14	TRBJ1-6
CASSRQAGGQVETQYF	TRBV7-8	TRBJ2-5
CASSSTDRAYTPDTQYF	TRBV4-3	TRBJ2-3
CASSKRTAVATNEKLFF	TRBV7-6	TRBJ1-4
CASSLRTQETQYF	TRBV11-2	TRBJ2-5
CASSPGTGDYNEQFF	TRBV5-1	TRBJ2-1
CASSQWPGIEKLFF	TRBV4-1	TRBJ1-4
CGTGTWIGELFF	TRBV6-5	TRBJ2-2
CASSQNGQGYNSNQPQHF	TRBV3-1/TRBV3-2	TRBJ1-5
CASSVRGRDTQYF	TRBV9	TRBJ2-3
CATSASTQGAVYGYTF	TRBV24-1	TRBJ1-2
CASSEEAVFSQPQHF	TRBV2	TRBJ1-5